One T cell receptor beta chain is described in this entry. Antigen specificity is unknown. MiXCR, applied by TCRdb to the reads, yields one record per CDR3 protein. The sample lists approximately 910,000 distinct CDR3 sequences; approximately 31% were seen once. The source of the sample is a study of T cell repertoires in cytomegalovirus infection. Whole-study context: Public TCR beta signatures were indicative of both CMV infection and a matching HLA type.

V dropped 4 bases and J dropped 1; count of bases not matched to a gene: 15. Germline-derived CDR1 and CDR2 are LNHDA and SQIVND (reference sequence). The CDR3 loop spans 19 amino acids. The V and J genes are TRBV19 and TRBJ2-2; TRBD1 matches 7 bases. The sequence derives from a human donor in good health (CMV status not recorded). Some clones in this sample may be carry-over from other donors' samples. The specimen comprised cultured CD8+ T cells from PBMCs, sampled from culture after CMV antigen stimulation. Here the CDR3 DNA reads TGTGCCAGTAGTAGCGGCCGGGTAGGGGGCTATAAGAACACCGGGGAGCTGTTTTTT. This encodes CASSSGRVGGYKNTGELFF.